This paragraph covers one T cell receptor (beta chain) sequence. Trimming took 4 bases from V and 5 from J; bases not matched to a gene: 7. Germline V gene data show CDR1 as SEHNR and CDR2 as FQNEAQ (reference sequence). The CDR3 loop spans 14 amino acids. This entry is derived from a study of PD-L1 blockade in urothelial cancer. Time point noted: pretreatment peripheral blood. Libraries were prepared by immunoSEQ multiplex PCR; TCRdb keeps only in-frame clonotypes and omits some of them. The sample comprises 85,000 to 95,000 clones, roughly 89% of which are singletons, and around 1.5% rests with the top ten.

Sequenced material: PBMCs, taken around atezolizumab (anti-PD-L1) treatment. This sequence originates from a man in his fifties or sixties with urothelial cancer. V and J are TRBV7-9 and TRBJ1-1; 7 bases line up with TRBD1. The CDR3 region has the DNA TGTGCCAGCAGCTCAGGGGGAGTACGGACTGAAGCTTTCTTT. It is translated as CASSSGGVRTEAFF.